These T cell receptor beta chains were read from a single sample in a study of neurological immune-mediated disorders. A single record per CDR3 protein comes from TCRdb applying MiXCR to the 5' RACE reads. The sample contains about 46,000 distinct CDR3 sequences, roughly 4.1% of which appear only once. The sample was PBMCs. The receptors originated from a woman aged 60-75 years with multiple sclerosis. CDR3s include the opening cysteine and the closing phenylalanine or tryptophan. Each record gives: V gene, D gene, clone size, J gene, CDR3 protein, CDR3 DNA. A D gene is named only where the DNA matches it firmly. Where a row states a size, it is once, few, many or the class of an expanded clone; other rows omit it.

>TRBV5-1|NA|many|TRBJ2-3
CASSLEADTQYF
TGCGCCAGCAGCTTGGAAGCAGATACGCAGTATTTT
>TRBV18|NA|few|TRBJ1-1
CASSLYRESGEAFF
TGTGCCAGCTCGCTTTACAGGGAGTCGGGTGAAGCTTTCTTT
>TRBV3-1|TRBD2|many|TRBJ2-5
CASSRGLAHQETQYF
TGTGCCAGCAGCCGAGGACTAGCCCACCAAGAGACCCAGTACTTC
>TRBV10-3|NA|few|TRBJ1-6
CAISGERGVSYNSPLNF
TGTGCCATCAGTGGGGAAAGGGGAGTTTCCTATAATTCACCCCTCAACTTT
>TRBV29-1|NA|many|TRBJ2-5
CSVEETQYF
TGCAGCGTTGAAGAGACCCAGTACTTC
>TRBV5-1|NA|many|TRBJ1-1
CASSSSIPGRAEAFF
TGCGCCAGCAGCTCGTCAATACCAGGAAGGGCTGAAGCTTTCTTT
>TRBV10-3|TRBD1|many|TRBJ1-1
CAISESRDSTEAFF
TGTGCCATCAGTGAGTCGCGGGACAGCACTGAAGCTTTCTTT
>TRBV9|TRBD2|many|TRBJ2-2
CASSKASSGTGELFF
TGTGCCAGCAGTAAGGCCTCTAGCGGGACCGGGGAGCTGTTTTTT
>TRBV5-1|NA|few|TRBJ1-1
CASSLGLTENTEAFF
TGCGCCAGCAGCTTGGGACTGACAGAGAACACTGAAGCTTTCTTT
>TRBV6-5|TRBD1|few|TRBJ2-7
CASSYSSRVTGGHEQYF
TGTGCCAGCAGTTACTCGAGTCGAGTAACAGGGGGCCACGAGCAGTACTTC
>TRBV3-1|TRBD1|NA|TRBJ1-1
CASSPSDRGTEAFF
TGTGCCAGCAGTCCGTCGGACAGGGGCACTGAAGCTTTCTTT
>TRBV5-1|NA|many|TRBJ2-3
CASSLGHTDTQYF
TGCGCCAGCAGCTTGGGTCACACAGATACGCAGTATTTT
>TRBV7-2|TRBD2|many|TRBJ2-3
CASSIRTSDADTQYF
TGTGCCAGCAGCATAAGGACTAGCGATGCAGATACGCAGTATTTT
>TRBV6-5|NA|many|TRBJ1-1
CASSRNRGLGDTEAFF
TGTGCCAGCAGCCGAAATCGGGGGCTTGGGGACACTGAAGCTTTCTTT
>TRBV11-2|NA|many|TRBJ2-5
CASSHNRDFQETQYF
TGTGCCAGCAGCCACAACCGGGACTTTCAAGAGACCCAGTACTTC
>TRBV5-1|TRBD2|many|TRBJ2-1
CASSLVALAEYNEQFF
TGCGCCAGCAGCTTGGTTGCACTAGCGGAATACAATGAGCAGTTCTTC
>TRBV4-2|NA|NA|TRBJ2-3
CASSSFPGSSTDTQYF
TGTGCCAGCAGCTCTTTTCCGGGATCTAGCACAGATACGCAGTATTTT
>TRBV5-5|TRBD2|many|TRBJ2-5
CASSGLAGVETQYF
TGTGCCAGCAGCGGACTAGCGGGGGTGGAGACCCAGTACTTC
>TRBV6-5|NA|many|TRBJ1-2
CASSYSRALDYGYTF
TGTGCCAGCAGTTACTCGAGGGCTTTGGACTATGGCTACACCTTC
>TRBV3-1|NA|many|TRBJ2-6
CASSQDSSGANVLTF
TGTGCCAGCAGCCAAGACAGCTCTGGGGCCAACGTCCTGACTTTC
>TRBV20-1|NA|many|TRBJ2-2
CSARDGRAGELFF
TGCAGTGCTAGAGATGGACGCGCCGGGGAGCTGTTTTTT
>TRBV9|NA|few|TRBJ1-1
CASSGQTNTEAFF
TGTGCCAGCAGCGGCCAGACGAACACTGAAGCTTTCTTT
>TRBV18|NA|many|TRBJ1-5
CASSPNDGSNQPQHF
TGTGCCAGCTCACCAAACGACGGCAGCAATCAGCCCCAGCATTTT
>TRBV11-3|TRBD2|NA|TRBJ2-1
CASSPRGASGMVDEQFF
TGTGCCAGCAGCCCTCGGGGGGCTAGCGGGATGGTCGATGAGCAGTTCTTC
>TRBV20-1|NA|few|TRBJ1-1
CSARDPSRMNTEAFF
TGCAGTGCTAGAGATCCGTCCAGGATGAACACTGAAGCTTTCTTT
>TRBV3-1|NA|many|TRBJ1-1
CASSQAGARAAEAFF
TGTGCCAGCAGCCAAGCAGGCGCCAGGGCTGCTGAAGCTTTCTTT
>TRBV6-2/TRBV6-3|NA|many|TRBJ2-3
CASSYIEWLSTDTQYF
TGTGCCAGCAGTTACATAGAGTGGCTGAGCACAGATACGCAGTATTTT
>TRBV20-1|NA|many|TRBJ2-3
CSAQASGDTQYF
TGCAGTGCTCAGGCATCCGGAGATACGCAGTATTTT
>TRBV12-3/TRBV12-4|TRBD1|many|TRBJ1-1
CASSWGQGAEAFF
TGTGCCAGCAGTTGGGGACAGGGCGCTGAAGCTTTCTTT
>TRBV20-1|NA|few|TRBJ2-3
CSLGDTQYF
TGCAGTCTTGGGGATACGCAGTATTTT
>TRBV12-3/TRBV12-4|NA|many|TRBJ1-2
CASTSDGIYGYTF
TGTGCCAGCACCTCGGACGGGATCTATGGCTACACCTTC
>TRBV20-1|NA|many|TRBJ1-1
CIQPGDNTEAFF
TGCATCCAGCCCGGGGACAACACTGAAGCTTTCTTT
>TRBV20-1|NA|many|TRBJ2-5
CSATRLETQYF
TGCAGTGCCACTAGGTTAGAGACCCAGTACTTC
>TRBV6-5|TRBD2|many|TRBJ2-5
CASRPRTSPETQYF
TGTGCCAGCAGACCCCGGACTAGTCCAGAGACCCAGTACTTC
>TRBV5-1|TRBD1|many|TRBJ1-6
CASSATGGDSPLHF
TGCGCCAGCAGCGCGACAGGGGGCGATTCACCCCTCCACTTT
>TRBV5-6|NA|many|TRBJ1-2
CASSSSAGANYGYTF
TGTGCCAGCAGCTCGTCGGCCGGGGCTAACTATGGCTACACCTTC
>TRBV10-3|NA|few|TRBJ1-2
CAISDRIGYGYTF
TGTGCCATCAGTGATAGAATCGGATATGGCTACACCTTC
>TRBV29-1|NA|few|TRBJ2-1
CSVVPGSYNEQFF
TGCAGCGTTGTTCCAGGCAGCTACAATGAGCAGTTCTTC
>TRBV11-2|NA|NA|TRBJ2-7
CASSPTRAGEQYF
TGTGCCAGCAGCCCGACGAGGGCCGGGGAGCAGTACTTC
>TRBV10-2|TRBD1|few|TRBJ2-1
CARTGEIYNEQFF
TGCGCCAGGACAGGGGAGATTTACAATGAGCAGTTCTTC
>TRBV15|NA|many|TRBJ1-1
CATSRSRGSTEAFF
TGTGCCACCAGCAGATCAAGGGGGTCCACTGAAGCTTTCTTT
>TRBV5-1|TRBD1|many|TRBJ1-1
CASSYFDRGPLSTEAFF
TGCGCCAGCAGCTACTTCGACAGGGGGCCTTTGAGCACTGAAGCTTTCTTT
>TRBV5-6|NA|many|TRBJ2-3
CASSFSGITDTQYF
TGTGCCAGCAGCTTTTCAGGGATTACAGATACGCAGTATTTT
>TRBV7-2|TRBD2|many|TRBJ2-1
CASSLGSGYNEQFF
TGTGCCAGCAGCTTAGGTAGCGGGTACAATGAGCAGTTCTTC
>TRBV20-1|NA|many|TRBJ1-1
CSATGLKNTEAFF
TGCAGTGCTACGGGACTGAAAAACACTGAAGCTTTCTTT
>TRBV7-2|NA|many|TRBJ2-3
CASSPPGTDTQYF
TGTGCCAGCAGCCCCCCGGGCACAGATACGCAGTATTTT
>TRBV6-2/TRBV6-3|NA|NA|TRBJ1-4
CASSTFGEENEKLFF
TGTGCCAGCAGTACCTTCGGGGAAGAGAATGAAAAACTGTTTTTT
>TRBV5-8|NA|many|TRBJ2-4
CASSLVPPGNIQYF
TGTGCCAGCAGCTTGGTGCCTCCGGGAAACATTCAGTACTTC
>TRBV5-1|TRBD1|few|TRBJ2-3
CASSSSRGTGTPDTQYF
TGCGCCAGCAGCTCCTCCCGCGGGACAGGGACACCAGATACGCAGTATTTT
>TRBV18|NA|NA|TRBJ1-6
CASSTDNSPLNF
TGTGCCAGCTCGACAGATAATTCACCCCTCAACTTT
>TRBV6-2/TRBV6-3|TRBD1|many|TRBJ1-1
CASRLQGAVTEAFF
TGTGCCAGCAGGCTACAGGGGGCAGTCACTGAAGCTTTCTTT
>TRBV5-1|NA|NA|TRBJ1-1
CASSFSGATEAFF
TGCGCCAGCAGCTTTTCGGGGGCCACTGAAGCTTTCTTT
>TRBV7-8|NA|few|TRBJ2-2
CASSPLSGELFF
TGTGCCAGCAGCCCTCTGTCCGGGGAGCTGTTTTTT
>TRBV5-1|NA|many|TRBJ1-1
CASSLEDTNTEAFF
TGCGCCAGCAGCTTAGAGGACACCAACACTGAAGCTTTCTTT
>TRBV27|TRBD2|many|TRBJ2-6
CASSFLASGAISGANVLTF
TGTGCCAGCAGTTTCTTGGCTAGCGGGGCAATCTCTGGGGCCAACGTCCTGACTTTC